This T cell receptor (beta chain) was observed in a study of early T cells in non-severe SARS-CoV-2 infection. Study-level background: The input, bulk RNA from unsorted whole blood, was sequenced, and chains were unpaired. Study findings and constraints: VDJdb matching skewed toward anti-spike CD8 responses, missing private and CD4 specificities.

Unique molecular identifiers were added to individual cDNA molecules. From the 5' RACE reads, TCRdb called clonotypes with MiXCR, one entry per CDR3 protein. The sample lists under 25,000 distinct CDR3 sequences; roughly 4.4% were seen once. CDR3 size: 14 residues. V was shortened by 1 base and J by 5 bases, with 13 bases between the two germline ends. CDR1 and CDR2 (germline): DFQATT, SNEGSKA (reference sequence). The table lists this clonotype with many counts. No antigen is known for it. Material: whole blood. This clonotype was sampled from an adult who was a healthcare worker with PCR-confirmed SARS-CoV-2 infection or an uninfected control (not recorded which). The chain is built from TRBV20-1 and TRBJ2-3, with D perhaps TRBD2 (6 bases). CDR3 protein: CSARAARREDTQYF. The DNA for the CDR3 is TGCAGTGCTAGAGCGGCTAGGAGGGAAGATACGCAGTATTTT.